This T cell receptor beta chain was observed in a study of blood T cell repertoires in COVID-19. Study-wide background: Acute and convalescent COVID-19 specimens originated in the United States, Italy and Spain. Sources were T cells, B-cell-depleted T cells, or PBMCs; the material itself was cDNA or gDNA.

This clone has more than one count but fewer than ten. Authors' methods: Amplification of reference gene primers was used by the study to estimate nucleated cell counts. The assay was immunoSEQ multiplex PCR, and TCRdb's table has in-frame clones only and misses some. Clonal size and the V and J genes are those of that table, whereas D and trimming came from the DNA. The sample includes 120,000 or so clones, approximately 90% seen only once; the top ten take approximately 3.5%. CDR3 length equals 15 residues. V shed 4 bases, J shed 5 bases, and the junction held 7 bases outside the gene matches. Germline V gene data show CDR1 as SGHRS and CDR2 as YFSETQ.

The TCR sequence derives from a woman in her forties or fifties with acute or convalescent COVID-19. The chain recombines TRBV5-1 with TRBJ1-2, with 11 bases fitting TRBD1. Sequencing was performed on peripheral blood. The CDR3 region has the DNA TGCGCCAGCAGCCTTTTTGGACAGGGGGCTTATGGCTACACCTTC. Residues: CASSLFGQGAYGYTF.